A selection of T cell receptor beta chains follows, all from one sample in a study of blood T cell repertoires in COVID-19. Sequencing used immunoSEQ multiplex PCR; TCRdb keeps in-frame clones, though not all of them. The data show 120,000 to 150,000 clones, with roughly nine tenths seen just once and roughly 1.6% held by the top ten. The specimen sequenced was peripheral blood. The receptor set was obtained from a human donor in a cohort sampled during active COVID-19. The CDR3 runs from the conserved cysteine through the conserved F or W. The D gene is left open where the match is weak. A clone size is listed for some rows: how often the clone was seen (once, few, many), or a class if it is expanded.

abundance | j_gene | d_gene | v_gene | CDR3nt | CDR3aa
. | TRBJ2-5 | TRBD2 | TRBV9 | TGTGCCAGCAGCGACGGGACTAGCGGGGGGGCAGGAGAGACCCAGTACTTC | CASSDGTSGGAGETQYF
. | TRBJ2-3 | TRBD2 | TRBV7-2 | TGTGCCAGCAGCGAACGACTAGCGGGGGGCACAGATACGCAGTATTTT | CASSERLAGGTDTQYF
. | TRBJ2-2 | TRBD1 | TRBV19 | TGTGCCAGCTGGACAGGGAACACCGGGGAGCTGTTTTTT | CASWTGNTGELFF
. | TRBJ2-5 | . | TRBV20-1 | TGCAGTGCAAGTTCGAGGGAAGAGACCCAGTACTTC | CSASSREETQYF
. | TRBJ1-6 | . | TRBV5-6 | TGTGCCAGCAGCCCCATGACAGAGATCGCCTATAATTCACCCCTCCACTTT | CASSPMTEIAYNSPLHF
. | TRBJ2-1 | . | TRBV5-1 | TGCGCCAGCAGCGGTGGGGCCCTTGCCTACAATGAGCAGTTCTTC | CASSGGALAYNEQFF
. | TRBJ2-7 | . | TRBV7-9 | TGTGCCAGCAGCTCCTTGGACACCTCCTACGAGCAGTACTTC | CASSSLDTSYEQYF
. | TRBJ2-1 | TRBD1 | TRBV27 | TGTGCCAGCAGTTTACAAGGGGACAGGCTATACAATGAGCAGTTCTTC | CASSLQGDRLYNEQFF
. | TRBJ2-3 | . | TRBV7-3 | TGTGCCAGCAGCTTAAACGGCGGGGTGAGCACAGATACGCAGTATTTT | CASSLNGGVSTDTQYF
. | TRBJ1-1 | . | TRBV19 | TGTGCCAGTAGTATGACCCAGGGAATGAGAGGGGGATCTTTCTTT | CASSMTQGMRGGSFF
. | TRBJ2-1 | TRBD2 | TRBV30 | TGTGCCTGTAATCGCGGGGGGGCCCCGAATGAGCAGTTCTTC | CACNRGGAPNEQFF
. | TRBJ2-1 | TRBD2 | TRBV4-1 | TGCGCCAGCAAACTAGCGGGGGGGCGTAATGAGCAGTTCTTC | CASKLAGGRNEQFF
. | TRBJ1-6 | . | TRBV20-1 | TGCAGTGCTAGTCGTTCGGTGAGCTCCTATAATTCACCCCTCCACTTT | CSASRSVSSYNSPLHF
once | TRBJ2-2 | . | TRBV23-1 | TGCGCCAGCAGAGAAGACACCGGTTCGTCCGGGGAGCTGTTTTTT | CASREDTGSSGELFF
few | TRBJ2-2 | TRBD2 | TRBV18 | TGTGCCAGCTCACCAATTGGCGGGGGGTCGAACACCGGGGAGCTGTTTTTT | CASSPIGGGSNTGELFF
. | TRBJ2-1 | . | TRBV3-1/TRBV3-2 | TGTGCCAGCAGCCAAGTATGGGGGGGGCTCGGCAATGAGCAGTTCTTC | CASSQVWGGLGNEQFF